This T cell receptor beta chain was observed in a study of T cell changes during pregnancy in multiple sclerosis (dated by TCRdb to about 2019). General notes on the study: The study examined how the T cell repertoire changed over the course of pregnancy in women with multiple sclerosis.

The table lists this clone with a count of one. Its antigen is currently not known. Within one base of it there is no much larger clone, and no base qualities were kept. Library preparation used the immunoSEQ multiplex PCR assay. In its TCRdb copy, this immuneACCESS table keeps in-frame sequences only and misses some clones. Where compared with another copy, unresolved V genes explain less than half of these, and the others have no known cause. This sample gives 45,000 or so clones in total; 89% of them show up just once. Jointly, the top ten make up approximately 1.1% of the sample. At the junction V is shortened by 2 bases and J by 2 bases; bases outside the gene matches: 1. CDR1 and CDR2, per the germline V gene, are SGHRS and YFSETQ. Measured from the cysteine to the phenylalanine, the CDR3 is 15 residues long. Only the CDR3 part of the read is kept: 45 bases, read in frame from the first base.

The chain is encoded by TRBV5-1 joined to TRBJ2-6; 7 bases in the junction line up with TRBD1. This material consisted of CD4+ T cells from peripheral blood mononuclear cells, taken after pregnancy. This receptor was taken from a female donor with multiple sclerosis, enrolled in a pregnancy study. CDR3 loop: CASSFQGAGANVLTF. The nucleotides read TGCGCCAGCAGCTTCCAGGGGGCTGGGGCCAACGTCCTGACTTTC.